These 28 T cell receptor beta chains share one sample of origin, sequenced in a study of T cells expressing NK-cell markers. TCRdb derives one entry per CDR3 protein from the 5' RACE reads, leaving out DNA. The table gives approximately 440,000 distinct CDR3 sequences; the top ten clones make up almost 1.5% of it. Sequencing input: blood T cells: a sorted CD56 or NKG2C T cell subset, CD4+ or CD8+ T cells, or bulk PBMC T cells (not recorded which). The receptors stem from a woman aged 45-65 years in good health.

The V gene is TRBV5-6, the J gene TRBJ2-1; checking the TCRdb D call of TRBD1 is not possible without DNA. This CDR3 spans 15 amino acids. Germline CDR1 and CDR2: SGHDT and YYEEEE. CDR3 sequence reads: CASSAGEVSYNEQFF.

The rearrangement uses TRBV6-4 and TRBJ2-7; no DNA is available, so the TRBD2 call from TCRdb remains unchecked. The CDR3 is made up of 15 amino acids. Germline V gene lookup returns CDR1 MRHNA and CDR2 SNTAGT. CDR3 sequence reads: CASSQLAGGSYEQYF.

J is TRBJ1-6 and V is TRBV5-1. The germline V gene encodes CDR1 SGHRS and CDR2 YFSETQ. The CDR3 loop spans 17 amino acids. The CDR3 loop is CASSLEGGALGSSPLHF.

This chain connects TRBV6-5 to TRBJ2-1; there is no DNA to check the TCRdb D call of TRBD1. The CDR3 covers 12 residues. CDR1 is MNHEY, CDR2 SVGAGI, per germline. The chain's CDR3 is CASSYSKTALFF.

The V and J genes are TRBV10-3 and TRBJ2-1. Per the germline V gene, CDR1 is ENHRY and CDR2 is SYGVKD. The CDR3 totals 14 residues. CDR3 in amino acids: CAISESLGSNEQFF.

The J gene is TRBJ2-2, the V gene TRBV12-3 or TRBV12-4; as DNA is missing, the TRBD1 call by TCRdb cannot be tested. CDR3 length equals 15 residues. The CDR3 sequence: CASSFPSGTGGELFF.

The chain joins TRBV7-9 to TRBJ2-2. This CDR3 has 14 residues. The germline V gene encodes CDR1 SEHNR and CDR2 FQNEAQ (reference sequence). CDR3 sequence: CASSLDRGAGELFF. The complete variable domain, with remaining parts taken from reference TRBV7-9 and TRBJ2-2, reads DTGVSQNPRHKITKRGQNVTFRCDPISEHNRLYWYRQTLGQGPEFLTYFQNEAQLEKSRLLSDRFSAERPKGSFSTLEIQRTEQGDSAMYLCASSLDRGAGELFFGEGSRLTVL.

The rearrangement joins TRBV20-1 to TRBJ1-1. The CDR3 is made up of 14 amino acids. Germline CDR1 and CDR2: DFQATT and SNEGSKA (reference sequence). CDR3 amino acids: CSARDLADFTEAFF.

V is TRBV5-1 and J is TRBJ2-1; TCRdb picks TRBD2, but there is no DNA to check that call. Germline-derived CDR1 and CDR2 are SGHRS and YFSETQ. The CDR3 loop spans 17 amino acids. The CDR3 is CASSLEGDRRRAGGPSF.

The genes are TRBV9 and TRBJ2-3; the TRBD1 assignment by TCRdb is unverifiable without DNA. The CDR3 is 18 amino acids. CDR1 and CDR2 (germline): SGDLS, YYNGEE. The CDR3: CASSAGRGVRVSTDTQYF. The whole variable domain, remainder taken from reference TRBV9 and TRBJ2-3, is DSGVTQTPKHLITATGQRVTLRCSPRSGDLSVYWYQQSLDQGLQFLIQYYNGEERAKGNILERFSAQQFPDLHSELNLSSLELGDSALYFCASSAGRGVRVSTDTQYFGPGTRLTVL.

V is TRBV5-1 and J is TRBJ2-1; TCRdb indicates TRBD2, and absent DNA this call remains unverified. The CDR3 is 13 amino acids. Germline values: CDR1 SGHRS, CDR2 YFSETQ. This CDR3 reads CASSLDGRNEQFF.

The V call is TRBV2, the J call TRBJ1-2; the D call of TRBD1 rests on TCRdb alone, since no DNA is present to check it. The CDR3 runs 15 residues. Looked up from germline, CDR1 is SNHLY and CDR2 is FYNNEI. The CDR3 reads CASSEPGKGFYGYTF.

The genes are TRBV24-1 and TRBJ2-1; without DNA, the TCRdb call of TRBD2 cannot be checked. The CDR3 length is 14 residues. The V gene's germline CDR1 is KGHDR and CDR2 SFDVKD. This chain's CDR3 is CATSAPSRGNEQFF.

V usage is TRBV4-1 and J usage is TRBJ2-1; TCRdb designates TRBD2, a call that cannot be tested without DNA. The germline gives CDR1 MGHRA, CDR2 YSYEKL. The CDR3 totals 19 residues. This CDR3 reads CASSQTGTSGSGSYNEQFF.

CDR3 amino acids: CAMKAGAAYNEQFF. The J gene is TRBJ2-1, the V gene TRBV10-3. CDR3 length: 14 amino acids. Per germline, CDR1 ENHRY and CDR2 SYGVKD.

This chain uses TRBV20-1 with TRBJ2-2; TCRdb calls TRBD1, which cannot be checked without DNA. CDR3 length: 15 amino acids. Per the germline V gene, CDR1 is DFQATT and CDR2 is SNEGSKA (reference sequence). This CDR3 is CSAMVPGQNTGELFF.

The chain employs TRBV11-2 and TRBJ2-7; the TRBD1 assignment by TCRdb is unverifiable without DNA. CDR1 and CDR2 from the germline V gene are SGHAT and FQNNGV. The CDR3 sequence is 12 residues long. The CDR3 reads CASSRQGQEQYF.

The chain employs TRBV5-1 and TRBJ2-1; TCRdb calls TRBD1, which cannot be checked without DNA. The CDR3 consists of 13 residues. Germline loops: CDR1 SGHRS, CDR2 YFSETQ. The CDR3 region is CASSLSEGLEQFF.

V gene TRBV10-3 combines with J gene TRBJ2-1; TCRdb gives TRBD1 as the D gene, but with no DNA this cannot be confirmed. The CDR3 has 15 residues. The germline gives CDR1 ENHRY, CDR2 SYGVKD. The CDR3 region is CAISESSGDWDEQFF.

The rearrangement links TRBV5-1 to TRBJ2-1; TCRdb's D gene call, TRBD1, goes unchecked for lack of DNA. Germline-derived CDR1 and CDR2 are SGHRS and YFSETQ. The CDR3 runs 15 residues. CDR3 amino acids: CASSSSGQSYNEQFF.

The chain employs TRBV9 and TRBJ2-1; TCRdb designates TRBD2, a call that cannot be tested without DNA. The CDR3 totals 15 residues. Germline V gene sequence: CDR1 SGDLS, CDR2 YYNGEE. The CDR3 loop reads CASSALAGHYNEQFF.

The chain joins TRBV7-9 to TRBJ1-1; the D gene TCRdb calls, TRBD1, cannot be checked with no DNA. This CDR3 has 14 residues. Germline CDR1 and CDR2: SEHNR and FQNEAQ (reference sequence). CDR3 loop: CASMPGGMNTEAFF.

The CDR3 here is CASSYRGGDNYGYTF. The chain uses TRBV7-2 and TRBJ1-2; there is no DNA to check the TCRdb D call of TRBD1. This CDR3 has 15 amino acids. The germline CDR1 and CDR2 sequences are SGHTA and FQGNSA. Filled out from reference TRBV7-2 and TRBJ1-2, the complete variable domain reads GAGVSQSPSNKVTEKGKDVELRCDPISGHTALYWYRQSLGQGLEFLIYFQGNSAPDKSGLPSDRFSAERTGGSVSTLTIQRTQQEDSAVYLCASSYRGGDNYGYTFGSGTRLTVV.

The chain combines TRBV24-1 with TRBJ2-5. The CDR3 is 14 amino acids. Germline-derived CDR1 and CDR2 are KGHDR and SFDVKD. This CDR3 reads CATSGGSYQETQYF.

V is TRBV25-1 and J is TRBJ2-5; as DNA is missing, the TRBD2 call by TCRdb cannot be tested. The CDR3 runs to 15 residues. Germline-derived CDR1 and CDR2 are MGHDK and SYGVNS. The CDR3 region is CASSRSSGFQETQYF. The full variable domain, with the rest looked up from reference TRBV25-1 and TRBJ2-5, is EADIYQTPRYLVIGTGKKITLECSQTMGHDKMYWYQQDPGMELHLIHYSYGVNSTEKGDLSSESTVSRIRTEHFPLTLESARPSHTSQYLCASSRSSGFQETQYFGPGTRLLVL.

The V gene is TRBV20-1, the J gene TRBJ2-5; the TCRdb D gene call, TRBD1, has no DNA to confirm it. The CDR3 runs 14 residues. Germline CDR1 DFQATT, CDR2 SNEGSKA (reference sequence). CDR3 amino acids: CSARGVGAGETQYF.

The chain is built from TRBV6-1 and TRBJ1-6. CDR1 and CDR2 (germline): MNHNS, SASEGT. The CDR3 runs 14 residues. The CDR3 reads CASSEIHLNSPLHF.

The rearrangement uses TRBV12-3 or TRBV12-4 and TRBJ2-5; TCRdb's D call, TRBD2, is unchecked because there is no DNA. CDR3 length: 17 amino acids. CDR3 sequence: CASTSGIRLAGEETQYF.